The 29 T cell receptor beta chains below were found in one sample sequenced in a study of shared T cell receptors in the human thymus. The protocol was immunoSEQ multiplex PCR, while the TCRdb copy is restricted to in-frame clones and leaves out a portion. The table has approximately 760,000 clones, over 75% seen once. The same sample was also studied in work on human thymus T cells.

The sequencing sample was made of thymocytes. Receptors originate from a girl under two years old with a congenital heart defect.

This clone was counted only a few times. This chain uses TRBV2 with TRBJ2-7; the match to TRBD1 covers 9 bases. J lost 3 bases, V lost 6 bases, and 21 bases had no gene match. Germline V lookup: CDR1 SNHLY, CDR2 FYNNEI. This CDR3 has 19 residues. CDR3 amino acids: CASRGLRDRVLDKHYEQYF. As DNA, the CDR3 is TGTGCCAGCAGAGGACTACGGGACAGGGTTCTGGATAAGCACTACGAGCAGTACTTC.

This clone was observed a handful of times. The CDR3 is CASRRDRTRNTIYF. The CDR3 bases are TGTGCCAGCAGGCGAGACAGAACAAGAAACACCATATATTTT. The rearrangement joins TRBV6-5 to TRBJ1-3, with a possible D match to TRBD1 (5 bases). In germline, CDR1 is MNHEY, CDR2 SVGAGI. The CDR3 has 14 amino acids. V lost 6 bases and J 5 bases, leaving 14 bases between the germline ends.

Worth noting for this clone: The junction differs from germline at one of its ends, possibly a read error. The chain joins TRBV11-2 to TRBJ2-7; the D gene is possibly TRBD1 (5 bases). This CDR3 has 15 amino acids. Germline V lookup: CDR1 SGHAT, CDR2 FQNNGV. The CDR3 DNA reads as TGTGCCAGCAGCTTGTCAGGGTGGAGCTCCTACGAACAGTACTTC. Encoded protein: CASSLSGWSSYEQYF.

The chain uses TRBV6-5 and TRBJ1-2; 10 positions match TRBD1. Trimming removed 3 bases from V and 8 bases from J; junction bases left unmatched: 9. This CDR3 region has 15 residues. CDR1 is MNHEY and CDR2 is SVGAGI in the germline V gene. This CDR3 is CASSYQGRDRGGYTF. The CDR3 DNA is TGTGCCAGCAGTTATCAGGGAAGGGACAGGGGCGGCTACACCTTC.

The chain employs TRBV27 and TRBJ1-3; TRBD1 is a possible D gene (5 bases). Germline CDR1 MNHEY, CDR2 SMNVEV (reference sequence). V dropped 4 bases and J dropped 1 base, with 17 bases sitting between them. This CDR3 region has 17 residues. The chain's CDR3 is CASSSRTNGQSGNTIYF. DNA of the CDR3: TGTGCCAGCAGTTCAAGGACAAATGGGCAATCTGGAAACACCATATATTTT.

V usage is TRBV5-8 and J usage is TRBJ2-4, with D perhaps TRBD2 (5 bases). The V and J ends lost 0 bases and 0 bases respectively, with 13 bases between them. The CDR3 contains 17 residues. Germline-derived CDR1 and CDR2 are SGHTS and YDEGEE. The CDR3 DNA sequence: TGTGCCAGCAGCTTGGCCCAGCGGATTAGAGCCAAAAACATTCAGTACTTC. This codes for CASSLAQRIRAKNIQYF. Together with reference TRBV5-8 and TRBJ2-4, the CDR3 gives the full variable domain: EAGVTQSPTHLIKTRGQQATLRCSPISGHTSVYWYQQALGLGLQFLLWYDEGEERNRGNFPPRFSGRQFPNYSSELNVNALELEDSALYLCASSLAQRIRAKNIQYFGAGTRLSVL.

The chain combines TRBV25-1 with TRBJ1-1; TRBD1 agrees at 12 bases. The CDR3 is 17 amino acids. Germline values: CDR1 MGHDK, CDR2 SYGVNS. V dropped 0 bases and J dropped 1; count of bases not matched to a gene: 3. CDR3 amino acids: CASSEYGTGGANTEAFF. For the CDR3, the DNA is TGTGCCAGCAGTGAATATGGGACAGGGGGCGCGAACACTGAAGCTTTCTTT.

The V call is TRBV9, the J call TRBJ2-7; 10 nucleotides match TRBD1. The V segment lost 6 bases and the J segment 1 base; nucleotides outside the gene matches: 4. Germline V gives CDR1 SGDLS, CDR2 YYNGEE. The CDR3 length is 14 residues. CDR3 residues: CASNPGQGSYEQYF. The CDR3 region has the DNA TGTGCCAGCAACCCGGGACAGGGGTCCTACGAGCAGTACTTC.

The rearrangement joins TRBV19 to TRBJ1-1; D possibly corresponds to TRBD1 (6 bases). Germline V CDR1 and CDR2: LNHDA, SQIVND (reference sequence). The CDR3 contains 19 residues. V shed 4 bases and J shed 7 bases, with 31 bases lying between them. The CDR3 DNA is TGTGCCAGTAGTAACTGGGGGCCCCCATTCCCATCCCGGCCGAGTGAAGCTTTCTTT. Its protein product is CASSNWGPPFPSRPSEAFF.

The chain recombines TRBV5-4 with TRBJ2-5; D ambiguous. Deletions cut 3 bases from V and 3 bases from J, with 6 bases between. This CDR3 has 12 residues. Germline CDR1 and CDR2: SGHNT and YYREEE (reference sequence). Written as DNA, the CDR3 is TGTGCCAGCAGCTCCATCAAAGAGACCCAGTACTTC. Amino acids: CASSSIKETQYF.

The CDR3 protein is CASSLVDRTQSGNTEAFF. In nucleotides, the CDR3 is TGTGCCAGCAGCTTAGTTGACAGAACCCAAAGTGGAAACACTGAAGCTTTCTTT. The chain employs TRBV7-4 and TRBJ1-1, with a possible D match to TRBD1 (5 bases). From germline, CDR1 is SGHVT and CDR2 SQSDAQ. The CDR3 has 18 residues. V dropped 1 base and J dropped 2 bases, with 20 bases sitting between them.

This chain connects TRBV28 to TRBJ1-6, with D hard to call. Per germline, CDR1 MDHEN and CDR2 SYDVKM. The length of the CDR3 is 17 residues. The V gene lost 5 bases and the J gene lost 3 bases, with 17 bases spanning the gap. This CDR3 is CASSPSLGRHYNSPLHF. The CDR3 DNA follows: TGTGCCAGCAGTCCGTCGCTAGGTCGTCACTATAATTCACCCCTCCACTTT.

The chain couples TRBV19 to TRBJ1-1, with TRBD1 matching 7 bases. The CDR3 runs to 15 residues. The V segment lost 7 bases and the J segment 4 bases; nucleotides outside the gene matches: 12. The germline V gene has CDR1 LNHDA and CDR2 SQIVND (reference sequence). CDR3 region: CASTKDRRKGTEAFF. CDR3 DNA sequence: TGTGCCAGTACCAAGGACAGGAGAAAAGGCACTGAAGCTTTCTTT.

The gene calls are TRBV6-1 and TRBJ2-1; 7 nucleotides agree with TRBD2. The trim removed 4 bases at V and 2 bases at J, leaving 14 bases unmatched. CDR1 and CDR2 (germline): MNHNS, SASEGT. CDR3 length: 18 residues. The CDR3 spells CASSGCPGGRVPYNEQFF. CDR3 nucleotides: TGTGCCAGCAGTGGCTGTCCGGGGGGACGGGTCCCCTACAATGAGCAGTTCTTC.

The rearrangement uses TRBV28 and TRBJ1-1, with 7 bases fitting TRBD1. The CDR3 is 15 amino acids. Trimming cost V 6 bases and J 1 base; bases outside gene matches: 8. Per the germline V gene, CDR1 is MDHEN and CDR2 is SYDVKM. This chain's CDR3 is CASSRERQGNTEAFF. CDR3 nucleotides: TGTGCCAGCAGCCGAGAAAGACAGGGGAACACTGAAGCTTTCTTT.

V and J are TRBV5-8 and TRBJ2-4; 14 positions match TRBD2. Losses at the gene ends were 3 bases for V and 2 bases for J; bases not matched to a gene: 13. Looked up from germline, CDR1 is SGHTS and CDR2 is YDEGEE. The CDR3 contains 20 residues. DNA of the CDR3: TGTGCCAGCAGCTCAAAACGACTAGCGGGGGGGCCGATCCCCAAAAACATTCAGTACTTC. Encoded protein: CASSSKRLAGGPIPKNIQYF.

The V call is TRBV29-1, the J call TRBJ2-5; 7 positions agree with TRBD1. V shed 8 bases and J 3 bases; nucleotides not matched to a gene: 12. Germline V gene data show CDR1 as SQVTM and CDR2 as ANQGSEA. The CDR3 is made up of 14 amino acids. CDR3 sequence reads: CSTNRQGTKETQYF. The CDR3 DNA sequence: TGCAGCACAAACCGACAGGGTACGAAAGAGACCCAGTACTTC.

The chain recombines TRBV5-1 with TRBJ2-7, with 8 positions matching TRBD1. The ends lost 1 base at V and 3 bases at J; junction bases unmatched: 0. There are 13 residues in the CDR3. Germline values: CDR1 SGHRS, CDR2 YFSETQ. DNA for the CDR3: TGCGCCAGCAGCTTGACAGGGGGCTACGAGCAGTACTTC. Translating gives CASSLTGGYEQYF. The variable domain in full, completed from reference TRBV5-1 and TRBJ2-7, reads KAGVTQTPRYLIKTRGQQVTLSCSPISGHRSVSWYQQTPGQGLQFLFEYFSETQRNKGNFPGRFSGRQFSNSRSEMNVSTLELGDSALYLCASSLTGGYEQYFGPGTRLTVT.

This clone was detected a few times. Other DNA sequences within the sample encode an identical CDR3. CDR3 coding DNA: TGTGCCAGCAGCCTCGGGACAGAGAACACTGAAGCTTTCTTT. It translates to CASSLGTENTEAFF. This chain uses TRBV7-6 with TRBJ1-1; TRBD1 matches at 7 bases. This CDR3 region has 14 residues. Germline-derived CDR1 and CDR2 are SGHVS and FNYEAQ. With 5 bases clipped from V and 1 base from J, the junction kept 4 bases outside the gene matches.

The genes are TRBV6-5 and TRBJ1-3; possibly TRBD1 for D (6 bases). CDR3 length: 16 residues. The germline gives CDR1 MNHEY, CDR2 SVGAGI. The V end lost 2 bases, the J end lost 2 bases, and 13 bases lay between the germline ends. For the CDR3, the DNA is TGTGCCAGCAGTTACAAGCGTGGGGGCCCTGGAAACACCATATATTTT. It translates to CASSYKRGGPGNTIYF.

The J gene is TRBJ1-5, the V gene TRBV4-3; weak D call: TRBD1 (5 bases). This CDR3 spans 17 amino acids. Between the trimmed V and J ends, which lost 4 bases and 1 base, there was a span of 17 bases. Germline V gene sequence: CDR1 LGHNA, CDR2 YSLEER. The CDR3 DNA sequence: TGCGCCAGCAGCCGAGGTGTCCGCCAGGGCAGCAATCAGCCCCAGCATTTT. Translating it yields CASSRGVRQGSNQPQHF.

This chain joins TRBV7-6 and TRBJ1-3; D ambiguous. Trimming cost V 4 bases and J 0 bases, with 13 bases left between them. Germline CDR1 is SGHVS and CDR2 is FNYEAQ. This CDR3 region has 16 residues. CDR3 protein: CASSSSFRSSGNTIYF. The CDR3 nucleotides are TGTGCCAGCAGCTCTAGTTTTCGGAGCTCTGGAAACACCATATATTTT.

The V and J genes are TRBV10-3 and TRBJ1-5; weak D call: TRBD1 (6 bases). Between the trimmed V and J ends, which lost 0 bases and 6 bases, there was a span of 15 bases. Germline CDR1 reads ENHRY; CDR2 reads SYGVKD. This CDR3 contains 16 residues. The CDR3 nucleotides are TGTGCCATCAGTGAGTCGAGGCAGGGGATCGGTCAGCCCCAGCATTTT. Its protein product is CAISESRQGIGQPQHF.

This clone came up once. The rearrangement links TRBV9 to TRBJ2-5, with D possibly being TRBD1 (6 bases). The end of the DNA aligns better with TRBJ2-7, so the J call may be wrong. The CDR3 has 14 amino acids. The germline gives CDR1 SGDLS, CDR2 YYNGEE. The CDR3 protein is CASSSRDTYYEQYF. As DNA, the CDR3 is TGTGCCAGCAGCTCCCGGGACACCTACTACGAGCAGTACTTC.

V gene TRBV5-1 combines with J gene TRBJ2-1, with TRBD2 matching over 9 bases. With V trimmed by 0 bases and J by 6 bases, 13 bases remained unmatched. Germline V gives CDR1 SGHRS, CDR2 YFSETQ. This CDR3 spans 18 amino acids. CDR3 in amino acids: CASSLEARRGGSGNEQFF. DNA of the CDR3: TGCGCCAGCAGCTTGGAGGCTAGGCGGGGGGGCTCAGGCAATGAGCAGTTCTTC.

V and J are TRBV10-2 and TRBJ1-1; D call uncertain. The CDR3 runs 11 residues. Trimming took off 8 bases at V and 2 bases at J, with 6 bases between the two ends. CDR1 is WSHSY and CDR2 is SAAADI in the germline V gene. The CDR3 sequence is CASAANTEAFF. Written as DNA, the CDR3 is TGCGCCAGCGCGGCCAACACTGAAGCTTTCTTT.

This clone was seen a single time. This chain uses TRBV28 with TRBJ1-6, with D tentatively TRBD1 (5 bases). V shed 3 bases and J shed 7 bases, with 16 bases lying between them. The CDR3 extends over 16 amino acids. Germline V CDR1 and CDR2: MDHEN, SYDVKM. The CDR3 DNA sequence: TGTGCCAGCAGTTTTAGGGGTCGGCAGATCAATTCACCCCTCCACTTT. It specifies CASSFRGRQINSPLHF.

J is TRBJ1-2 and V is TRBV18; the D gene is possibly TRBD1 (6 bases). The length of the CDR3 is 13 residues. CDR1 KGHSH and CDR2 LQKENI come from the germline V gene. V was pared by 2 bases and J by 8 bases, with 12 bases between. CDR3 coding DNA: TGTGCCAGCTCACCAACAGGGTCCGAAGGCTACACCTTC. Translating gives CASSPTGSEGYTF.

This sequence joins TRBV5-1 and TRBJ1-2, with no clear D. The CDR3 extends over 12 amino acids. From germline, CDR1 is SGHRS and CDR2 YFSETQ. Trimming left V 7 bases short and J 8 bases short, with 15 bases between. CDR3 coding DNA: TGCGCCAGCGGCAAGAATTCATGGGGCTACACCTTC. It is translated as CASGKNSWGYTF. The whole variable domain, remainder taken from reference TRBV5-1 and TRBJ1-2, is KAGVTQTPRYLIKTRGQQVTLSCSPISGHRSVSWYQQTPGQGLQFLFEYFSETQRNKGNFPGRFSGRQFSNSRSEMNVSTLELGDSALYLCASGKNSWGYTFGSGTRLTVV.